The 30 T cell receptor beta chains presented below share a single source sample, sequenced in a study of T cell repertoires in cytomegalovirus infection. TCRdb ran MiXCR on the reads and lists one entry per CDR3 protein. The repertoire includes about 220,000 distinct CDR3 sequences, about 40% of them detected once, and approximately 59% sits in the top ten. These receptors are not linked to any known antigen. The sequenced sample was CD8+ T cells from cultured PBMCs, obtained from culture after CMV antigen stimulation. These receptors all come from a human donor in good health (CMV status not recorded). Some clones in this sample may be carry-over from other donors' samples.

This clonotype appeared a few times. The chain couples TRBV19 to TRBJ1-5; 7 bases align to TRBD1. Unmatched junction bases numbered 4, after V lost 8 bases and J lost 3 bases. This CDR3 has 13 amino acids. CDR1 and CDR2 from the germline V gene are LNHDA and SQIVND (reference sequence). CDR3 bases: TGTGCCAGTGATGACAGGGACAATCAGCCCCAGCATTTT. Protein product: CASDDRDNQPQHF.

J is TRBJ2-2 and V is TRBV7-9; TRBD1 aligns across 10 bases. This CDR3 contains 15 residues. Trimming at V came to 5 bases and at J to 8 bases, leaving 8 bases not matched to a gene. Per germline, CDR1 SEHNR and CDR2 FQNEAQ (reference sequence). CDR3 amino acids: CASSPRTGGDGELFF. The DNA for the CDR3 is TGTGCCAGCAGCCCCCGGACAGGGGGAGATGGGGAGCTGTTTTTT.

The chain employs TRBV27 and TRBJ1-2; no firm D call. V was clipped by 5 bases and J by 2 bases, with 21 bases between them. This CDR3 is 17 amino acids long. CDR1 is MNHEY and CDR2 is SMNVEV in the germline V gene (reference sequence). Here the CDR3 reads CASSPRAGDFLNYGYTF. Here the CDR3 DNA reads TGTGCCAGCAGTCCCCGGGCAGGCGATTTCTTAAACTATGGCTACACCTTC.

In its sample, this clonotype was seen a few times. CDR3 coding DNA: TGTGCCAGCAGCTTTTACAGGGGTGGAGGGGACAATGAGCAGTTCTTC. Translation: CASSFYRGGGDNEQFF. The rearrangement links TRBV7-8 to TRBJ2-1; tentative D call: TRBD1 (7 bases). V was pared by 3 bases and J by 5 bases, with 17 bases between. Germline CDR1 SGHVS, CDR2 FQNEAQ. The CDR3 spans 16 residues.

This clonotype was seen only a few times. The gene calls are TRBV12-3 or TRBV12-4 and TRBJ2-2; possibly TRBD1 for D (5 bases). The CDR3 covers 15 residues. Trimming took off 3 bases at V and 8 bases at J, with 16 bases between the two ends. The CDR3 sequence: CASSLSGAIRGELFF. CDR3 sequence (DNA): TGTGCCAGCAGTTTGAGTGGGGCTATCAGGGGGGAGCTGTTTTTT.

This clonotype has a handful of counts. This chain links TRBV7-6 with TRBJ1-1, with 10 bases identical to TRBD1. The ends lost 3 bases at V and 8 bases at J; junction bases unmatched: 3. CDR1 is SGHVS, CDR2 FNYEAQ, per germline. This CDR3 comprises 13 residues. CDR3 sequence: CASSFGTGEEAFF. CDR3 in DNA: TGTGCCAGCAGCTTTGGGACAGGGGAAGAAGCTTTCTTT.

This clonotype was seen a few times. This chain uses TRBV6-1 with TRBJ1-6; 7 nucleotides line up with TRBD1. This CDR3 region has 13 residues. Trimming cost V 7 bases and J 11 bases; bases outside gene matches: 8. The germline V gene has CDR1 MNHNS and CDR2 SASEGT. The CDR3 nucleotides are TGTGCCAGCATCCGACAGGGAAATACACCCCTCCACTTT. This gives the protein CASIRQGNTPLHF.

The J gene is TRBJ1-1, the V gene TRBV12-5; D call uncertain. V lost 1 base, J lost 0 bases, and 6 bases lay in between. Germline assignment: CDR1 LGHNT and CDR2 FRNRAP. This CDR3 comprises 14 residues. CDR3 sequence: CASGLARLNTEAFF. The CDR3 nucleotides are TGTGCTAGTGGTTTGGCCCGCTTGAACACTGAAGCTTTCTTT.

V gene TRBV27 combines with J gene TRBJ2-1; 9 bases align to TRBD2. The CDR3 covers 17 residues. CDR1 MNHEY and CDR2 SMNVEV come from the germline V gene (reference sequence). V shed 6 bases and J 10 bases; nucleotides not matched to a gene: 19. The CDR3 sequence: CASSYLIGLTAGGEQFF. CDR3 sequence (DNA): TGTGCCAGCAGCTACCTGATAGGGCTAACCGCGGGAGGGGAGCAGTTCTTC.

The rearrangement links TRBV12-3 or TRBV12-4 to TRBJ2-1; TRBD2 matches 10 bases. This CDR3 comprises 15 residues. V trimming: 5 bases; J trimming: 8 bases; junction bases outside the gene matches: 9. CDR3 in amino acids: CASSPEAGGPYEQFF. CDR3 coding DNA: TGTGCCAGCAGTCCAGAAGCGGGAGGGCCTTATGAGCAGTTCTTC.

There are a few counts of this clonotype. The rearrangement uses TRBV24-1 and TRBJ2-1, with D perhaps matching TRBD1 (5 bases). The CDR3 sequence is 14 residues long. Germline V gene sequence: CDR1 KGHDR, CDR2 SFDVKD. V was cut by 4 bases and J by 4 bases, with 10 bases left in between. The CDR3 region is CATSEGARYNEQFF. As DNA, the CDR3 is TGTGCCACCAGTGAAGGGGCGAGGTACAATGAGCAGTTCTTC.

A single count supports this clonotype. The junction departs from germline at one end; a sequencing error may be responsible. The chain carries TRBV28 and TRBJ2-5, with a possible D match to TRBD2 (7 bases). CDR3 length: 15 residues. The germline V gene has CDR1 MDHEN and CDR2 SYDVKM. CDR3 sequence reads: CASSSNGGGEDTPYF. The CDR3 DNA sequence: TGTGCCAGCAGTTCCAACGGAGGGGGGGAAGATACCCCGTACTTC.

The rearrangement links TRBV9 to TRBJ2-1, with TRBD1 as a possible D gene (5 bases). Trimming removed 4 bases from V and 0 bases from J, with 14 bases in between. The CDR3 is made up of 16 amino acids. From germline, CDR1 is SGDLS and CDR2 YYNGEE. CDR3 amino acids: CASSPAFDSSYNEQFF. As DNA, the CDR3 is TGTGCCAGCAGCCCCGCCTTTGACAGCTCCTACAATGAGCAGTTCTTC.

This clonotype was counted a few times. The chain has TRBV29-1 and TRBJ2-1, with TRBD1 matching over 8 bases. The junction had 7 bases not matched to a gene; V was cut back by 1 base and J by 2 bases. This CDR3 comprises 16 residues. Looked up from germline, CDR1 is SQVTM and CDR2 is ANQGSEA. The CDR3 nucleotides read TGCAGCGTTGAAGTGGACAGGGAATTTGCCTACAATGAGCAGTTCTTC. It yields the protein CSVEVDREFAYNEQFF.

The CDR3 DNA follows: TGTGCCAGCAGTGAGGGACCCCAGATGAATTCACCCCTCCACTTT. Its protein product is CASSEGPQMNSPLHF. This rearrangement joins TRBV2 to TRBJ1-6; D perhaps matches TRBD1 (5 bases). The CDR3 length is 15 residues. The V end was cut by 3 bases, the J end by 7 bases, with 13 bases between. Germline lookup yields CDR1 SNHLY and CDR2 FYNNEI.

The J gene is TRBJ1-2, the V gene TRBV7-9; D possibly corresponds to TRBD1 (6 bases). The V gene lost 1 base and the J gene lost 4 bases, with 13 bases spanning the gap. Germline CDR1 and CDR2: SEHNR and FQNEAQ (reference sequence). This CDR3 has 15 residues. This CDR3 reads CASSLGPGHSYGYTF. CDR3 in DNA: TGTGCCAGCAGCTTAGGGCCGGGACACAGCTATGGCTACACCTTC.

The count of this clonotype is one. This chain uses TRBV29-1 with TRBJ1-3; tentative D call: TRBD1 (5 bases). The CDR3 has 14 residues. Germline CDR1 and CDR2: SQVTM and ANQGSEA. Trimming pared 5 bases from V and 2 bases from J, leaving 13 bases between. Here the CDR3 DNA reads TGCAGCGTTCAGGGCCTCTCAACTGGAAACACCATATATTTT. This encodes CSVQGLSTGNTIYF.

The J gene is TRBJ1-4, the V gene TRBV7-9; D is uncertain. CDR1 and CDR2 (germline): SEHNR, FQNEAQ (reference sequence). This CDR3 spans 14 amino acids. The V gene lost 2 bases and the J gene lost 5 bases, with 9 bases spanning the gap. The CDR3 DNA sequence: TGTGCCAGCAGCTTATCGCAGAGGAATGAAAAACTGTTTTTT. Its translation is CASSLSQRNEKLFF.

This sequence joins TRBV4-2 and TRBJ2-4; maybe TRBD1 (6 bases). Germline lookup yields CDR1 LGHNA and CDR2 YNFKEQ. This CDR3 has 20 residues. Trimming cost V 2 bases and J 6 bases, with 29 bases left between them. The CDR3 nucleotides read TGTGCCAGCAGCCAAAGGAGTCCGGCTGGGGGTACAGGGTTTCGAAACATTCAGTACTTC. Translating it yields CASSQRSPAGGTGFRNIQYF.

This chain uses TRBV7-9 with TRBJ2-5; TRBD2 aligns across 13 bases. J was trimmed by 5 bases and V by 5 bases; bases with no gene match: 8. CDR1 and CDR2 from the germline V gene are SEHNR and FQNEAQ (reference sequence). The CDR3 is made up of 16 amino acids. The CDR3: CASSTGLAGVWETQYF. The CDR3 DNA follows: TGTGCCAGCAGCACCGGACTAGCGGGAGTGTGGGAGACCCAGTACTTC.

This chain links TRBV12-3 or TRBV12-4 with TRBJ2-5, with a weak D call TRBD2 (5 bases). This CDR3 contains 15 residues. V gave up 3 bases and J gave up 1 base, with 12 bases separating them. The CDR3 region is CASSLEEYVQETQYF. The CDR3 DNA follows: TGTGCCAGCAGTTTGGAGGAGTACGTCCAAGAGACCCAGTACTTC.

The gene calls are TRBV28 and TRBJ2-2; TRBD2 matches at 7 bases. The CDR3 sequence is 14 residues long. Germline-derived CDR1 and CDR2 are MDHEN and SYDVKM. J gave up 5 bases and V 8 bases, and 8 bases lay outside the gene matches. The CDR3 DNA reads TGTGCCAGCCTGGCGGGGGAAATGACCGGGGAGCTGTTTTTT. Translating it yields CASLAGEMTGELFF.

This clonotype was observed a single time. The chain employs TRBV12-3 or TRBV12-4 and TRBJ2-3; 11 positions match TRBD2. CDR3 size: 18 residues. The V segment lost 4 bases and the J segment 0 bases; nucleotides outside the gene matches: 9. In DNA, the CDR3 is TGTGCCAGCAGTTCACTAGCGGGGGATGCCTCTAGCACAGATACGCAGTATTTT. Its protein is CASSSLAGDASSTDTQYF.

This clonotype was counted only a few times. The chain is built from TRBV7-6 and TRBJ2-1; D is undetermined. The V gene's germline CDR1 is SGHVS and CDR2 FNYEAQ. The CDR3 extends over 15 amino acids. Trimming cost V 1 base and J 7 bases, with 14 bases left between them. The CDR3 spells CASSLEISGRNEQFF. In DNA form, the CDR3 reads TGTGCCAGCAGCTTAGAGATCTCCGGACGTAATGAGCAGTTCTTC.

This clonotype occurred a few times. The V gene is TRBV5-1, the J gene TRBJ2-4; D perhaps matches TRBD1 (6 bases). V gave up 2 bases and J gave up 7 bases, with 7 bases separating them. CDR1 SGHRS and CDR2 YFSETQ come from the germline V gene. The CDR3 spans 12 residues. CDR3 DNA sequence: TGCGCCAGCAGCTTTGACAGGAACATTCAGTACTTC. Translating it yields CASSFDRNIQYF. Full variable domain (missing parts from reference TRBV5-1 and TRBJ2-4): KAGVTQTPRYLIKTRGQQVTLSCSPISGHRSVSWYQQTPGQGLQFLFEYFSETQRNKGNFPGRFSGRQFSNSRSEMNVSTLELGDSALYLCASSFDRNIQYFGAGTRLSVL.

This clonotype was seen only a few times. This rearrangement joins TRBV28 to TRBJ2-1, with 7 positions matching TRBD1. The ends lost 6 bases at V and 7 bases at J; junction bases unmatched: 9. The CDR3 has 14 residues. From germline, CDR1 is MDHEN and CDR2 SYDVKM. The CDR3 loop is CASRTDRKENEQFF. The DNA for the CDR3 is TGTGCCAGCAGAACGGACAGGAAGGAGAATGAGCAGTTCTTC.

The chain couples TRBV27 to TRBJ2-1, with D unclear. Trimming removed 5 bases at V and 5 bases at J, with 7 bases between. CDR1 and CDR2 from the germline V gene are MNHEY and SMNVEV (reference sequence). The CDR3 has 12 residues. The CDR3 loop reads CASSPPDNEQFF. The CDR3 nucleotides read TGTGCCAGCAGTCCTCCCGACAATGAGCAGTTCTTC.

The table lists this clonotype with a few counts. V gene TRBV3-1 combines with J gene TRBJ2-3; TRBD2 agrees at 7 bases. Unmatched junction bases numbered 11, after V lost 0 bases and J lost 2 bases. Germline V lookup: CDR1 LGHDT, CDR2 YNNKEL (reference sequence). The CDR3 sequence is 18 residues long. DNA for the CDR3: TGTGCCAGCAGCCAAGATCCCATGGGGGGGAGATACACAGATACGCAGTATTTT. It encodes CASSQDPMGGRYTDTQYF.

This chain uses TRBV7-2 with TRBJ2-2, with 10 bases that match TRBD1. The CDR3 runs 17 residues. The germline V gene encodes CDR1 SGHTA and CDR2 FQGNSA. The J segment lost 6 bases and the V segment lost 0 bases, leaving 7 bases of the junction unmatched. CDR3 sequence reads: CASSLAFGTGVPGELFF. DNA for the CDR3: TGTGCCAGCAGCTTAGCTTTTGGGACAGGGGTCCCCGGGGAGCTGTTTTTT.

The rearrangement uses TRBV15 and TRBJ2-7; a possible D gene is TRBD2 (5 bases). Germline loops: CDR1 LNHNV, CDR2 YYDKDF (reference sequence). Trimming took 2 bases from V and 3 from J, leaving 11 bases between them. The CDR3 runs to 14 residues. In nucleotides, the CDR3 is TGTGCCACCAGCAGAACCTCAGGAGGCTACGAGCAGTACTTC. Amino acids: CATSRTSGGYEQYF.